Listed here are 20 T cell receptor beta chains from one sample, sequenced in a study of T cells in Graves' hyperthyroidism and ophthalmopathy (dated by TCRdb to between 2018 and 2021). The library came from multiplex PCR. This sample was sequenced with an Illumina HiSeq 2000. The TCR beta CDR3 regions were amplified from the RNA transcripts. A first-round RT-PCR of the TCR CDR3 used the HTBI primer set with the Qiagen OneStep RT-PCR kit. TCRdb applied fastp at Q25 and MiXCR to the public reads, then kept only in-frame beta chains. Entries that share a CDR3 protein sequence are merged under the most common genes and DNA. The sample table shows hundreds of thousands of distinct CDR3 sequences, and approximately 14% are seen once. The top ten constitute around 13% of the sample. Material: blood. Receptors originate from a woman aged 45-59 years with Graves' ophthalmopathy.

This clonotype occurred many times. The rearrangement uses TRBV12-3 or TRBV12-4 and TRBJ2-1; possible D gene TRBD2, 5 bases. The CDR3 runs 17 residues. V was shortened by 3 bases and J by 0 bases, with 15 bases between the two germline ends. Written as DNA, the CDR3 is TGTGCCAGCAGTTTCCCGAGGACTGATAGCTCCTACAATGAGCAGTTCTTC. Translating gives CASSFPRTDSSYNEQFF.

The CDR3 protein is CATNRRTPNEQFF. In DNA form, the CDR3 reads TGTGCCACCAACCGGAGGACTCCCAATGAGCAGTTCTTC. The chain is built from TRBV6-2 or TRBV6-3 and TRBJ2-1; perhaps TRBD2 as D (5 bases). The germline V gene has CDR1 MNHEY and CDR2 SVGEGT. Trimming pared 10 bases from V and 6 bases from J, leaving 16 bases between. This CDR3 is built from 13 residues.

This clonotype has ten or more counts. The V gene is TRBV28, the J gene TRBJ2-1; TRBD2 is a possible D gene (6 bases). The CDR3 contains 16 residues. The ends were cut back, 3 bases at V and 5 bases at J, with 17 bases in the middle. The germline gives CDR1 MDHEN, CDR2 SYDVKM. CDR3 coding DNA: TGTGCCAGCAGTTTGATGGTGGAGGCGGGAAACAATGAGCAGTTCTTC. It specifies CASSLMVEAGNNEQFF.

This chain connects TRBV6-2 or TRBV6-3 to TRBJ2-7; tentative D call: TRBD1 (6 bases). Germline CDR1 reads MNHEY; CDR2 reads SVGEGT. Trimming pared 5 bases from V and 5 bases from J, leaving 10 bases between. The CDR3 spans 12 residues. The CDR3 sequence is CASSRQVHEQYF. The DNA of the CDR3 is TGTGCCAGCAGTCGACAGGTCCACGAGCAGTACTTC.

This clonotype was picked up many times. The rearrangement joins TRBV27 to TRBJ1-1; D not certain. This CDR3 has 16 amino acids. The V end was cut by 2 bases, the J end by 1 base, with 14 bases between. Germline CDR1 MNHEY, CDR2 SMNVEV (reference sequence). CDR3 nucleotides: TGTGCCAGCAGTTTAACTAAGGGCATGAGGAACACTGAAGCTTTCTTT. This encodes CASSLTKGMRNTEAFF.

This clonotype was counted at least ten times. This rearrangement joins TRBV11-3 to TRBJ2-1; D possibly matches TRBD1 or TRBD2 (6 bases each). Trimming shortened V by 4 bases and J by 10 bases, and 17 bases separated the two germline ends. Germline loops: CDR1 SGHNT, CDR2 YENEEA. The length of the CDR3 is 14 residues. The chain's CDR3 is CASSSLGGLSEQFF. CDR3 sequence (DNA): TGTGCCAGCAGCTCCCTAGGGGGGCTAAGCGAGCAGTTCTTC.

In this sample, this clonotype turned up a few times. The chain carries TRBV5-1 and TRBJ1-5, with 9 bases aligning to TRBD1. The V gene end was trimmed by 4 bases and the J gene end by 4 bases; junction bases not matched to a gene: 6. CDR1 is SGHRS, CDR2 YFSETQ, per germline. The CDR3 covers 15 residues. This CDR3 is CASSTGQGKNQPQHF. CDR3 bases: TGCGCCAGCAGCACCGGACAGGGGAAAAATCAGCCCCAGCATTTT.

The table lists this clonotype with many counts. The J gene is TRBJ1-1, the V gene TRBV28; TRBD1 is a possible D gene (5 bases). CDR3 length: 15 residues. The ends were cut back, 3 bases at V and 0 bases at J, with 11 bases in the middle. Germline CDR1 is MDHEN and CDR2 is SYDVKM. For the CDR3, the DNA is TGTGCCAGCAGTTTTCGGGACTCTTTGAACACTGAAGCTTTCTTT. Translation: CASSFRDSLNTEAFF.

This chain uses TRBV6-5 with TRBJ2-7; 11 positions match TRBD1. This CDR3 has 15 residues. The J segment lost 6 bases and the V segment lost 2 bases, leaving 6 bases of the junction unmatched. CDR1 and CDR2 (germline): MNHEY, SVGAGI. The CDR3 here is CASSYAGQGGSEQYF. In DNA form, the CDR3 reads TGTGCCAGCAGTTACGCGGGACAGGGGGGTTCCGAGCAGTACTTC.

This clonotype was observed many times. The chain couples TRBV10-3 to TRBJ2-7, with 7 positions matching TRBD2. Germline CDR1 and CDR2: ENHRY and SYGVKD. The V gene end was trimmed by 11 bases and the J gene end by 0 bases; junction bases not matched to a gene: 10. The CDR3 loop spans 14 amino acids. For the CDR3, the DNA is TGTGCCCCCACTAAGCGGGGCTTCTCCTACGAGCAGTACTTC. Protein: CAPTKRGFSYEQYF.

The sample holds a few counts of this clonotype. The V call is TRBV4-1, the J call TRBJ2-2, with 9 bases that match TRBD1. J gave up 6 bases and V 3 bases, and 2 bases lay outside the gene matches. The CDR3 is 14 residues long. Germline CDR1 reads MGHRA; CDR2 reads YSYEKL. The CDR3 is CASSHRQGAGELFF. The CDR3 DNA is TGCGCCAGCAGCCATCGACAGGGGGCCGGGGAGCTGTTTTTT.

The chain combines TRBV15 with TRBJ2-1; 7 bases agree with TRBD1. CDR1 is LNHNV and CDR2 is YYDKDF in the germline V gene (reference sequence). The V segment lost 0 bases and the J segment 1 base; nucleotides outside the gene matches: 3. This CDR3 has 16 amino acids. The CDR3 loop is CATSRDPTGSYNEQFF. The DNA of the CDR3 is TGTGCCACCAGCAGAGATCCGACAGGGTCCTACAATGAGCAGTTCTTC.

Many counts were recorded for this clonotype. This CDR3 reads CASSNWGLAGNTGELFF. The CDR3 DNA reads as TGTGCCAGCAGTAACTGGGGACTAGCGGGGAACACCGGGGAGCTGTTTTTT. The chain joins TRBV28 to TRBJ2-2; 12 positions agree with TRBD2. V shed 5 bases and J 1 base; nucleotides not matched to a gene: 5. The CDR3 spans 17 residues. Per germline, CDR1 MDHEN and CDR2 SYDVKM.

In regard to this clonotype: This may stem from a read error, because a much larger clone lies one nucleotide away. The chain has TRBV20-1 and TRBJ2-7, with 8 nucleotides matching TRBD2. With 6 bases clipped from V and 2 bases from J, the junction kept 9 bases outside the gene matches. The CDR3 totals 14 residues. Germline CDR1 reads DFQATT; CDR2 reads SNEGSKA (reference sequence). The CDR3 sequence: CSAAPNGRAYEQYF. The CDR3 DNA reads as TGCAGTGCGGCACCTAACGGGAGGGCCTACGAGCAGTACTTC.

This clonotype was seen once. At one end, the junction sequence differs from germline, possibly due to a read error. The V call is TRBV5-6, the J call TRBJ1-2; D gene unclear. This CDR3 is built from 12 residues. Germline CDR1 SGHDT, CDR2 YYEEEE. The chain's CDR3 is CASSLDGYGCTF. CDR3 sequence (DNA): TGTGCCAGCAGCTTGGATGGCTATGGCTGCACCTTC.

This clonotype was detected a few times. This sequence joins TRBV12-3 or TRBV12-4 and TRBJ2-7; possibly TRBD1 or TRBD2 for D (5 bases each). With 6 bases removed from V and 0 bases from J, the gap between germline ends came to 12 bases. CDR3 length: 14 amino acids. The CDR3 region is CASRRGPLSYEQYF. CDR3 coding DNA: TGTGCCAGCAGGAGGGGACCGCTCTCCTACGAGCAGTACTTC.

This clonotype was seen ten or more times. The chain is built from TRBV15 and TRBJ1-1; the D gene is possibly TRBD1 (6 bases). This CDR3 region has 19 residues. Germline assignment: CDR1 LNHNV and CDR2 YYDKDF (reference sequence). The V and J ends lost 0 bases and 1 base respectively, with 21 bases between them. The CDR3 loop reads CATSRDRGRQATRNTEAFF. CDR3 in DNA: TGTGCCACCAGCAGAGATCGCGGGCGACAGGCGACTCGGAACACTGAAGCTTTCTTT.

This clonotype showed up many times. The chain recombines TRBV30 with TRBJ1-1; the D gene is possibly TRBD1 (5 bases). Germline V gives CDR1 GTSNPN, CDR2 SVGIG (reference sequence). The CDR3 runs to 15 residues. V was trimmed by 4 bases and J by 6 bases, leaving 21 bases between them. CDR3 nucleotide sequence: TGTGCCTGGACCTCCTGGGGGGGGAGTAAGGCTGAAGCTTTCTTT. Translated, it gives CAWTSWGGSKAEAFF.

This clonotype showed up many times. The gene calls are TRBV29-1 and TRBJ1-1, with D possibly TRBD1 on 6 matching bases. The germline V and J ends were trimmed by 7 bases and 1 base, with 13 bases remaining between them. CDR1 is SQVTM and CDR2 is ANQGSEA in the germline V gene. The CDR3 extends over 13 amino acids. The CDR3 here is CSALTGWNTEAFF. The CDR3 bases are TGCAGCGCCTTGACAGGTTGGAACACTGAAGCTTTCTTT.

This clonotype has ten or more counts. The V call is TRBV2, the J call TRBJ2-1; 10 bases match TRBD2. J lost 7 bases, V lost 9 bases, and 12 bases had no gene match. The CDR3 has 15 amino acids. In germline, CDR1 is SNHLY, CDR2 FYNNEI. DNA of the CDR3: TGTGCCAGACAAACTAGCGGGACCGCGTGGAATGAGCAGTTCTTC. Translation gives CARQTSGTAWNEQFF.